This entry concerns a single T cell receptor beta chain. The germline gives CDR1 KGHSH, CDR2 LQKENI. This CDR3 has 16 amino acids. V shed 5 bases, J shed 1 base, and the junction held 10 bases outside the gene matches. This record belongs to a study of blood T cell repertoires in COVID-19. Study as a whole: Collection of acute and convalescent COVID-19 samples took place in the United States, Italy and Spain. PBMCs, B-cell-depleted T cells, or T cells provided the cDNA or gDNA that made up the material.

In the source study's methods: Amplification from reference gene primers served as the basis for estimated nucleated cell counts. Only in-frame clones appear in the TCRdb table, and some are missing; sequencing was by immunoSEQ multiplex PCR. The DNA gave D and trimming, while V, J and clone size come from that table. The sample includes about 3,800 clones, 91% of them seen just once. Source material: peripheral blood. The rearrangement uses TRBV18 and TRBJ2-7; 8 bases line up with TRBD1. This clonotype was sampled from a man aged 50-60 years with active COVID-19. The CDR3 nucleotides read TGTGCCAGCTCAACCGGGACAGGTATGGAATCCTACGAGCAGTACTTC. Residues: CASSTGTGMESYEQYF.